The subject of this entry is one T cell receptor beta chain. Using immunoSEQ multiplex PCR, the repertoire was profiled, and TCRdb retains in-frame clones only, with some absent. Among 80,000 to 100,000 clones listed, 85% to 95% were seen once. The sample comes from a study of T cell changes during pregnancy in multiple sclerosis. The CDR3 has 15 amino acids. Germline-derived CDR1 and CDR2 are MDHEN and SYDVKM. With V trimmed by 7 bases and J by 7 bases, 8 bases remained unmatched. Specimen: peripheral blood, collected after pregnancy. The genes are TRBV28 and TRBJ2-1; 12 nucleotides line up with TRBD1. The source of this sequence is a female donor with multiple sclerosis, enrolled in a pregnancy study. The CDR3 is CASTSPGQGANEQFF. DNA for the CDR3: TGTGCCAGCACCTCACCGGGACAGGGGGCAAATGAGCAGTTCTTC.